The 12 T cell receptor beta chains given below trace back to one sample, sequenced in a study of T cells in Graves' hyperthyroidism and ophthalmopathy. Template material for amplifying TCR beta CDR3 regions consisted of RNA transcripts. In the first-round RT-PCR of the TCR CDR3, the HTBI primer set was used. From the multiplex PCR reads, TCRdb called clonotypes with MiXCR, one entry per CDR3 protein. The data contain over 350,000 distinct CDR3 sequences, around 15% of them singletons. Specimen: blood. The receptors come from a young man with Graves' ophthalmopathy.

This clonotype was seen a few times. This chain links TRBV18 with TRBJ1-5, with 7 bases matching TRBD1. V was pared by 3 bases and J by 7 bases, with 15 bases of the junction left unmatched. The CDR3 spans 17 residues. Germline V CDR1 and CDR2: KGHSH, LQKENI. Here the CDR3 DNA reads TGTGCCAGCTCACCTCAAGGGGGCCTCACCCCGGGGCAGCCCCAGCATTTT. Translation gives CASSPQGGLTPGQPQHF.

In its sample, this clonotype was seen many times. The chain has TRBV3-1 and TRBJ2-7; D is undetermined. The ends were cut back, 4 bases at V and 6 bases at J, with 16 bases in the middle. The CDR3 is made up of 14 amino acids. Per the germline V gene, CDR1 is LGHDT and CDR2 is YNNKEL (reference sequence). CDR3 region: CASSLRPGTAEQYF. The DNA of the CDR3 is TGTGCCAGCAGCCTCCGACCGGGTACGGCCGAGCAGTACTTC.

This clonotype was observed many times. The CDR3 region has the DNA TGTGCCAGCTCACCATGGGCGGGAGGGAGTCACAATGAGCAGTTCTTC. This gives the protein CASSPWAGGSHNEQFF. This sequence joins TRBV18 and TRBJ2-1; 9 nucleotides agree with TRBD2. Germline CDR1 KGHSH, CDR2 LQKENI. This CDR3 has 16 amino acids. Unmatched junction bases numbered 7, after V lost 2 bases and J lost 5 bases.

This clonotype appeared many times. The chain links TRBV11-2 to TRBJ2-5, with TRBD2 matching over 7 bases. The CDR3 has 17 amino acids. The germline V gene encodes CDR1 SGHAT and CDR2 FQNNGV. After removal of 0 bases from V and 2 bases from J, the junction contained 9 bases not matched to a gene. CDR3 region: CASSLDPGGIRQETQYF. CDR3 bases: TGTGCCAGCAGCTTAGACCCCGGGGGGATCCGGCAAGAGACCCAGTACTTC.

Ten or more counts support this clonotype. The chain is built from TRBV27 and TRBJ1-1; TRBD1 is a possible D gene (5 bases). This CDR3 contains 16 residues. Germline CDR1 reads MNHEY; CDR2 reads SMNVEV (reference sequence). Trimming removed 6 bases at V and 2 bases at J, with 19 bases between. The CDR3 nucleotides are TGTGCCAGCAGCGACCCCGGCCGGGGCCCCAACACTGAAGCTTTCTTT. It is translated as CASSDPGRGPNTEAFF.

There are a few counts of this clonotype. This chain joins TRBV7-9 and TRBJ2-2; possibly TRBD1 for D (6 bases). The CDR3 has 11 amino acids. Germline lookup yields CDR1 SEHNR and CDR2 FQNEAQ (reference sequence). V lost 7 bases and J lost 8, with 8 bases in between. This CDR3 is CASTQGGELFF. The CDR3 bases are TGTGCCAGCACCCAGGGGGGGGAGCTGTTTTTT. Full variable domain (remainder filled in from reference TRBV7-9 and TRBJ2-2): DTGVSQNPRHKITKRGQNVTFRCDPISEHNRLYWYRQTLGQGPEFLTYFQNEAQLEKSRLLSDRFSAERPKGSFSTLEIQRTEQGDSAMYLCASTQGGELFFGEGSRLTVL.

This clonotype was detected many times. The CDR3 is CSARGKGSRLGEQFF. As DNA, the CDR3 is TGCAGTGCTAGAGGCAAAGGGAGTCGTTTGGGTGAGCAGTTCTTC. The rearrangement uses TRBV20-1 and TRBJ2-1; D might be TRBD2 (5 bases). Germline V gives CDR1 DFQATT, CDR2 SNEGSKA (reference sequence). The CDR3 consists of 15 residues. V lost 1 base and J lost 9, with 19 bases in between.

Of note for this clonotype: At one end the junction does not follow the germline gene, possibly because of a read error. J is TRBJ2-7 and V is TRBV25-1; weak D call: TRBD1 (5 bases). This CDR3 region has 12 residues. Germline V CDR1 and CDR2: MGHDK, SYGVNS. CDR3 nucleotides: TGTGCCAGCAATGAACATAGGGGCGAGCAGTACTTC. It specifies CASNEHRGEQYF.

At least ten counts were recorded for this clonotype. The gene calls are TRBV18 and TRBJ2-7, with 10 bases identical to TRBD1. This CDR3 contains 15 residues. V gave up 4 bases and J gave up 3 bases; unmatched junction bases: 6. Germline CDR1 is KGHSH and CDR2 is LQKENI. CDR3 protein: CASSLGQGGGYEQYF. CDR3 in DNA: TGTGCCAGCTCACTCGGACAGGGGGGGGGCTACGAGCAGTACTTC.

This chain links TRBV27 with TRBJ1-2; D not certain. The V gene lost 7 bases and the J gene lost 4 bases, with 10 bases spanning the gap. The germline CDR1 and CDR2 sequences are MNHEY and SMNVEV (reference sequence). The length of the CDR3 is 12 residues. The CDR3 DNA reads TGTGCCAGCACGAGGGATGGCTATGGCTACACCTTC. Its protein is CASTRDGYGYTF.

This clonotype was picked up many times. This chain joins TRBV20-1 and TRBJ2-7, with 12 nucleotides matching TRBD2. The CDR3 extends over 15 amino acids. The germline gives CDR1 DFQATT, CDR2 SNEGSKA (reference sequence). The junction had 1 base not matched to a gene; V was cut back by 1 base and J by 0 bases. The CDR3 bases are TGCAGTGCTAGAGTACTAGCGGGAGGCTCCTACGAGCAGTACTTC. Protein product: CSARVLAGGSYEQYF.

There are many counts of this clonotype. The genes are TRBV20-1 and TRBJ1-1; 8 nucleotides agree with TRBD1. This CDR3 spans 14 amino acids. Germline loops: CDR1 DFQATT, CDR2 SNEGSKA (reference sequence). The junction had 6 bases not matched to a gene; V was cut back by 6 bases and J by 0 bases. In DNA form, the CDR3 reads TGCAGTGCACCCAGGGGGCAAGTGAACACTGAAGCTTTCTTT. Its translation is CSAPRGQVNTEAFF.